This T cell receptor (beta chain) appears in the sequencing data of a study of graft-versus-host responses after intestinal transplantation. Study context: Every recipient had anti-thymocyte globulin induction and about three years of tacrolimus plus steroids. Findings of the study overall: Peak circulating GvH clone levels tracked with early post-transplant HvG declines. Within allografts, high graft-versus-host to host-versus-graft clonal ratios were seen among patients with graft-donor T cell macrochimerism. Investigators detected GvH clones in recipient marrow, with some emerging earlier in ileum or blood.

As concerns this clone: Its antigen is undetermined.

Produced via immunoSEQ multiplex PCR; TCRdb's table is partial and in-frame only. Counted here are around 100,000 clones, roughly 84% occurring once; the ten biggest clones make up roughly 1%. CDR3 length: 16 residues. Trimming cost V 0 bases and J 8 bases; bases outside gene matches: 7. Germline loops: CDR1 MNHEY, CDR2 SMNVEV (reference sequence). The chain recombines TRBV27 with TRBJ2-6; 7 bases fit TRBD1. The material was unstimulated CD4+ T cells sorted from spleen or lymph node cells, obtained before transplant. The receptor comes from a human donor who was the organ donor for an intestinal transplant. The CDR3 loop is CASSLSKGGSTNVLTF. CDR3 bases: TGTGCCAGCAGTTTATCGAAAGGGGGCTCGACCAACGTCCTGACTTTC.